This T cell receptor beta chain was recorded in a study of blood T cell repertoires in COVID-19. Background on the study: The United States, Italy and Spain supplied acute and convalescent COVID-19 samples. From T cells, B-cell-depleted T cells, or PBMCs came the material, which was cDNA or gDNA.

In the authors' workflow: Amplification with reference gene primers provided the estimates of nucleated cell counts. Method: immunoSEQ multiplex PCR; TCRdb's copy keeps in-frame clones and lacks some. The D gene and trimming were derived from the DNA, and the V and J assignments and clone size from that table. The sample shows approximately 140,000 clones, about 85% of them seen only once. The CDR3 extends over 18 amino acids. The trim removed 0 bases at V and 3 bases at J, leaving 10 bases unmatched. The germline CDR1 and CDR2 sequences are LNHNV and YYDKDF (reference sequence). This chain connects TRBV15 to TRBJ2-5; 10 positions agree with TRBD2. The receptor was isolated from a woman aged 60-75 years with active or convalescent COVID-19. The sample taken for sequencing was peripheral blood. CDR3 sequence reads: CATSRDLFSGGFEETQYF. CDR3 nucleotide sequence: TGTGCCACCAGCAGAGACCTTTTTAGCGGGGGGTTCGAAGAGACCCAGTACTTC.